This TCR beta chain was obtained from a study of beta chain features in type 1 diabetes. Expressed TCRB transcripts were sequenced because the isolated RNA had all been reverse transcribed beforehand. The average output of naive, central memory and regulatory T cell samples was 3 million to 4 million reads. Here immunoSEQ multiplex PCR was the method, and the copy in TCRdb shows in-frame clones only, minus some. Of roughly 290,000 clones listed, approximately 15% are singletons. Study outcomes and limitations: People with Type 1 diabetes carried modestly yet significantly shorter TCRB CDR3s in all four CD4+ subsets. High TCR expression in some cells could lead to their over-representation in cDNA sequencing.

A remark on this clone: The antigen is not known.

Only one heparinised blood draw was taken per donor, and its volume averaged approximately 0.11 L. Researchers reported sorting CD4+ naive, central memory, regulatory and stem cell-like memory cells via CD45RO/CCR7/CD25/CD127/CD95/CD27. This CDR3 has 12 amino acids. Germline CDR1 reads MGHDK; CDR2 reads SYGVNS. Trimming left V 2 bases short and J 5 bases short, with 5 bases between. The chain carries TRBV25-1 and TRBJ2-3; D is undetermined. The sample taken for sequencing was naive CD4+ T cells from blood. The TCR comes from a man aged 18 to 30 with type 1 diabetes. The CDR3 sequence: CASSELVDTQYF. The CDR3 bases are TGTGCCAGCAGTGAACTCGTAGATACGCAGTATTTT.